Listed here are 5 T cell receptor beta chains from one sample, sequenced in a study of T cell responses to AZD1222 COVID-19 vaccine (dated by TCRdb to about 2021). The time point label, read with the paper, signifies: baseline before first vaccination. Library creation used the immunoSEQ multiplex PCR assay. TCRdb retrieved this table from immuneACCESS and kept in-frame rearrangements only. Not all clones are present; in checked studies, unresolved V genes account for under half, and no reason is known for the remainder. The sample includes around 100,000 clones, with roughly 80% observed a single time. Together, the top ten hold over 15% of the sample. The material sequenced was peripheral blood, taken on day 0 of AZD1222 vaccination. The source is an adult in good health.

The V call is TRBV7-9, the J call TRBJ2-1; D is possibly TRBD1 (5 bases). Deletions cut 3 bases from V and 5 bases from J, with 11 bases between. The CDR3 extends over 14 amino acids. Germline CDR1 SEHNR, CDR2 FQNEAQ (reference sequence). This chain's CDR3 is CASSFDRGNNEQFF. For the CDR3, the DNA is TGTGCCAGCAGCTTTGACAGAGGAAACAATGAGCAGTTCTTC.

The chain recombines TRBV6-5 with TRBJ2-3, with 10 nucleotides matching TRBD1. The junction had 2 bases not matched to a gene; V was cut back by 0 bases and J by 5 bases. Germline V gives CDR1 MNHEY, CDR2 SVGAGI. The CDR3 totals 15 residues. The DNA of the CDR3 is TGTGCCAGCAGTTACTCCGGGACAGGGGTAGATACGCAGTATTTT. It specifies CASSYSGTGVDTQYF.

V usage is TRBV18 and J usage is TRBJ2-7, with D hard to call. From germline, CDR1 is KGHSH and CDR2 LQKENI. V was trimmed by 3 bases and J by 4 bases, leaving 13 bases between them. This CDR3 contains 14 residues. The CDR3 nucleotides are TGTGCCAGCTCACCCGGACGGACCCTATACGAGCAGTACTTC. Its protein product is CASSPGRTLYEQYF.

The chain uses TRBV7-3 and TRBJ1-2; D not resolved. The ends were cut back, 1 base at V and 3 bases at J, with 9 bases in the middle. Germline V gene data show CDR1 as SGHTA and CDR2 as FQGTGA. CDR3 length: 14 amino acids. The CDR3 is CASSLSSTDYGYTF. Written as DNA, the CDR3 is TGTGCCAGCAGCTTAAGTTCGACTGACTATGGCTACACCTTC.

The V and J genes are TRBV7-2 and TRBJ2-1; D unclear. This CDR3 has 15 residues. Trimming shortened V by 1 base and J by 6 bases, and 13 bases separated the two germline ends. Germline CDR1 and CDR2: SGHTA and FQGNSA. In nucleotides, the CDR3 is TGTGCCAGCAGCTTAGATGCGGTTATTGGCAATGAGCAGTTCTTC. Translation: CASSLDAVIGNEQFF.